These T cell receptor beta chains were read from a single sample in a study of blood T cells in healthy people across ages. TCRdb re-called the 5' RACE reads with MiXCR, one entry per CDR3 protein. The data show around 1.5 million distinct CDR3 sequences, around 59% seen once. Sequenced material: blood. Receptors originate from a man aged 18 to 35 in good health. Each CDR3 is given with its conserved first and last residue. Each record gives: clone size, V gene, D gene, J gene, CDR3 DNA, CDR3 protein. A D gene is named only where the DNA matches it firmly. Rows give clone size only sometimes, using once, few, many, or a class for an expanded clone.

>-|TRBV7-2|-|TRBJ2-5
TGTGCCAGCAGCTCCCTGGGGTTTCAAGAGACCCAGTACTTC
CASSSLGFQETQYF
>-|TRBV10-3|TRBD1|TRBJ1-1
TGTGCCATCAGTGAATCAGGGACAGCCGGGACTGAAGCTTTCTTT
CAISESGTAGTEAFF
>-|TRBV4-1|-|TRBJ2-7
TGCGCCAGCAGCCACGTATCGGGAGAATCATGGAACGAGCAGTACTTC
CASSHVSGESWNEQYF
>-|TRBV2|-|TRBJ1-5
TGTGCCAGCGCGTCAGGGGAGGGGAATCAGCCCCAGCATTTT
CASASGEGNQPQHF
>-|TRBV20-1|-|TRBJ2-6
TGCAGTGCTGTCCCAGGCGGCGGGGCCAACGTCCTGACTTTC
CSAVPGGGANVLTF
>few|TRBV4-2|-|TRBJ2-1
TGTGCCAGCAGCCCCCCGGGCCTGAGGTATGAGCAGTTCTTC
CASSPPGLRYEQFF
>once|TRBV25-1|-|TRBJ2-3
TGTGCCAGCAGTGATATCAGGCGGATCCCCTTCACAGATACGCAGTATTTT
CASSDIRRIPFTDTQYF
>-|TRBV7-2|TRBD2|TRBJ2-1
TGTGCCAGCCGGCGGAGCGGGGTAGTAAGTGAGCAGTTCTTC
CASRRSGVVSEQFF
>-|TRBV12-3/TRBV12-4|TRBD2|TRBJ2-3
TGTGCCAGCAGTTCGAGCGGGATGGCGTCCGATACGCAGTATTTT
CASSSSGMASDTQYF
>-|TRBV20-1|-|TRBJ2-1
TGCAGTGCCCCGAGCGAGGTGGGTCGGCAGTTCTTC
CSAPSEVGRQFF
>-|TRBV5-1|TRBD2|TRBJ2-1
TGCGCCAGCAGCTTTGTTGTAGCTAGCGGGTACAATGAGCAGTTCTTC
CASSFVVASGYNEQFF
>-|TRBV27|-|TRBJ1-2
TGTGCCAGCAGTGTAGGGGAGGCTAGGGGCTACACCTTC
CASSVGEARGYTF
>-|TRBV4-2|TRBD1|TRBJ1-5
TGTGCCAGCAGCCAAGTCCCACAGGGGTTTAGCAATCAGCCCCAGCATTTT
CASSQVPQGFSNQPQHF
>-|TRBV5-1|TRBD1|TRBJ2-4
TGCGCCAGCAGCCCGGGACAGGGTGAAGGTGGCAAAAACATTCAGTACTTC
CASSPGQGEGGKNIQYF
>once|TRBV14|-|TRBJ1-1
TGTGCCAGCAGCCAATACACTGAAGCTTTCTTT
CASSQYTEAFF
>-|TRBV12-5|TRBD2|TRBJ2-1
TGTGCTAGTGGCCTTCAACTAGCGGGGGGTTACAATGAGCAGTTCTTC
CASGLQLAGGYNEQFF
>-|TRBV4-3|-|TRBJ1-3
TGCGCCAGCAGCCAAGATAGTTCGGACTACTCTGGAAACACCATATATTTT
CASSQDSSDYSGNTIYF
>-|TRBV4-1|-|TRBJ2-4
TGCGCCAGCAGCCATTACCCGGGACCTTTGGCCAAAAACATTCAGTACTTC
CASSHYPGPLAKNIQYF
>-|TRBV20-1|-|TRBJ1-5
TGCAGTGCCCAACGGCAGGGTAGTGGGCCCCAGCATTTT
CSAQRQGSGPQHF
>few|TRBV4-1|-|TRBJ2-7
TGCGCCAGCAGCCAAGTTAACGCCGACGCCTACGAGCAGTACTTC
CASSQVNADAYEQYF
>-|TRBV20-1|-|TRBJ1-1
TGCAGTGCTGCCCTCGGGCCCGCTGTTGAAGCTTTCTTT
CSAALGPAVEAFF
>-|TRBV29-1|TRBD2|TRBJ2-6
TGCAGCGTTGAAATTGCAGCGGGGGTGTACTCTGGGGCCAACGTCCTGACTTTC
CSVEIAAGVYSGANVLTF
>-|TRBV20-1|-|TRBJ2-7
TGCAGTGCAAGTTCCTCTAACAGGGACTCCTACGAGCAGTACTTC
CSASSSNRDSYEQYF
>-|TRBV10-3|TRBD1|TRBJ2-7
TGTGCCATCAACCAAAGGGACAGGCCCTACGAGCAGTACTTC
CAINQRDRPYEQYF
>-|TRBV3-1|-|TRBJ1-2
TGTGCCAGCAGCCAAGACACCACGGGAAACTATGGCTACACCTTC
CASSQDTTGNYGYTF
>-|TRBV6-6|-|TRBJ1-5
TGTGCCAGCAGTTACTCCAGGACTTTGCAGCCCCAGCATTTT
CASSYSRTLQPQHF
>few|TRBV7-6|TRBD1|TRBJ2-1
TGTGCCAGCAGCCGGGACAGGTCCTACAATGAGCAGTTCTTC
CASSRDRSYNEQFF
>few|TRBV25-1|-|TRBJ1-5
TGTGCCAGCAGAGGGGATACGAGCAATCAGCCCCAGCATTTT
CASRGDTSNQPQHF
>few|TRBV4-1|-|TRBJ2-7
TGCGCCAGCAGCCAAGGGGGCGGGGACTCCTACGAGCAGTACTTC
CASSQGGGDSYEQYF
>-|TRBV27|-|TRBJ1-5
TGTGCCAGCAGGTTCGGGGCCCTAGTCGATCAGCCCCAGCATTTT
CASRFGALVDQPQHF
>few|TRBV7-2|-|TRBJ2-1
TGTGCCAGCAGCTTAATTGCTAGCTCCTACAATGAGCAGTTCTTC
CASSLIASSYNEQFF
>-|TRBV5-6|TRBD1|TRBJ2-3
TGTGCCAGCAGCTTGTGGGGACAGGAGGAGTATTTT
CASSLWGQEEYF
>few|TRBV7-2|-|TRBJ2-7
TGTGCCAGCAGCTCAACCGGGATTTCCTACGAGCAGTACTTC
CASSSTGISYEQYF
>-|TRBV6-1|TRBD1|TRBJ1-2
TGTGCCAGCAGGGCATCCGGGACAGTCTATGGCTACACCTTC
CASRASGTVYGYTF
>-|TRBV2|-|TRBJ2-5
TGTGCCAGCACCAAAGAACCCCAAGAGACCCAGTACTTC
CASTKEPQETQYF
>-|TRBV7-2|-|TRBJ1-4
TGTGCCAGCAGCTCCTTCTCAGGGAGTTTTGTTGAAAAACTGTTTTTT
CASSSFSGSFVEKLFF
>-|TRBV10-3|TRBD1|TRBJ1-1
TGTGCCATCCGGGACAGCTCTGAAGCTTTCTTT
CAIRDSSEAFF
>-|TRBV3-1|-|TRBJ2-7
TGTGCCAGCAACCTCCAGGGTTTCAGCGACGAGCAGTACTTC
CASNLQGFSDEQYF
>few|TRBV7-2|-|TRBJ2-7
TGTGCCAGCAGCTTTGACGACAACTCGTACGAGCAGTACTTC
CASSFDDNSYEQYF
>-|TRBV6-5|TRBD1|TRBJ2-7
TGTGCCAGCAGCCGACAGGGGCCAACCTACGAGCAGTACTTC
CASSRQGPTYEQYF
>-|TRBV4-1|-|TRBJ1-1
TGCGCTAGCAGCCAAGTCGGAGGTCCAGAAGCTTTCTTT
CASSQVGGPEAFF
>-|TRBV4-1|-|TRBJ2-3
TGCGCCAGCAGCCAAGTCGCTCTAGCTAGCACAGATACGCAGTATTTT
CASSQVALASTDTQYF
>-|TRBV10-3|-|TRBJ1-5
TGTGCCATCAAAGAGAGAAGCAATCAGCCCCAGCATTTT
CAIKERSNQPQHF
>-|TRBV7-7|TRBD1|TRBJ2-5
TGTGCCAGCAGCCCCCCAGGGGGAGAGACCCAGTACTTC
CASSPPGGETQYF
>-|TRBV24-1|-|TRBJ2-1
TGTGCCACCAGTGGACCACAGGGCTATGAGCAGTTCTTC
CATSGPQGYEQFF
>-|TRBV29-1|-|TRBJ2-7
TGCAGCGCCCGGACACTTTACGAGCAGTACTTC
CSARTLYEQYF
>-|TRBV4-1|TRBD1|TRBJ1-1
TGCGCCAGCAGCCAAGATGGGACAGGGAGGGACACTGAAGCTTTCTTT
CASSQDGTGRDTEAFF
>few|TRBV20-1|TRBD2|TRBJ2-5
TGCAGTGCTGGTCCGGGACTAGGACCTTTGGAGACCCAGTACTTC
CSAGPGLGPLETQYF
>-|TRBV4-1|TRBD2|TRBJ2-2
TGCGCCAGCAGCCTATACCTCGGACTAGCTGATACGAACACCGGGGAGCTGTTTTTT
CASSLYLGLADTNTGELFF
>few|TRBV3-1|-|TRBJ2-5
TGTGCCAGCAGCCAAGTGGAACAGGGTGCTGTACGGGAGACCCAGTACTTC
CASSQVEQGAVRETQYF
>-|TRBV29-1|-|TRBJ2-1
TGCAGCTCCCGAGGGTCCCTCAATGAGCAGTTCTTC
CSSRGSLNEQFF